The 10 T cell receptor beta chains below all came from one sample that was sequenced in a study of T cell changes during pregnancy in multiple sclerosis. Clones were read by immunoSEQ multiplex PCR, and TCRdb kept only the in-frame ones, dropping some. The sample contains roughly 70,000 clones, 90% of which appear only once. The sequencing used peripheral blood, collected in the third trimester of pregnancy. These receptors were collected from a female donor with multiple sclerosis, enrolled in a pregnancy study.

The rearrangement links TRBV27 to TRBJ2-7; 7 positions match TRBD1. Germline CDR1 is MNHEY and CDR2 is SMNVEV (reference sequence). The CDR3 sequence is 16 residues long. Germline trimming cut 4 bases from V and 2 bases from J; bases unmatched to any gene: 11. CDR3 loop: CASSWRRDSATYEQYF. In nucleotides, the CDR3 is TGTGCCAGCAGTTGGCGCCGGGACAGTGCGACCTACGAGCAGTACTTC.

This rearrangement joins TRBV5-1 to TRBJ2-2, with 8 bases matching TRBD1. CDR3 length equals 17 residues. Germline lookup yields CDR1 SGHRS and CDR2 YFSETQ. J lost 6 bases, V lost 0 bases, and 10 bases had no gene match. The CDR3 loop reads CASSLAGAGGAAGELFF. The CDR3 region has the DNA TGCGCCAGCAGCTTGGCCGGGGCAGGGGGCGCGGCCGGGGAGCTGTTTTTT.

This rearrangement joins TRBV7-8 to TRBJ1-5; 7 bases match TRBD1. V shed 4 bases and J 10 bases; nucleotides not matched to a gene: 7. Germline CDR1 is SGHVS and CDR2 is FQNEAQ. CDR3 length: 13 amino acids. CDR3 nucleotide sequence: TGTGCCAGCAGCTCGCAGGGGGGAGAACCCCAGCATTTT. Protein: CASSSQGGEPQHF.

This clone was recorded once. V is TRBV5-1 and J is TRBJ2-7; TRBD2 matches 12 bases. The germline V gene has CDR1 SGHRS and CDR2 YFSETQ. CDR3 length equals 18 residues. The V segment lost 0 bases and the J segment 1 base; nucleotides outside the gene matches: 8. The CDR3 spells CASSLGPMGTSGSYEQYF. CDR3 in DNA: TGCGCCAGCAGCTTGGGGCCTATGGGGACTAGCGGGTCCTACGAGCAGTACTTC.

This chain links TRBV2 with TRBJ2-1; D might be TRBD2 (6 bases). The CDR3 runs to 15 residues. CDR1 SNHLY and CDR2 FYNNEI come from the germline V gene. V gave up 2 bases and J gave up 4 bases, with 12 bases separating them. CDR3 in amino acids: CASSERLAVYNEQFF. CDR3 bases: TGTGCCAGCAGTGAAAGGTTAGCGGTATACAATGAGCAGTTCTTC. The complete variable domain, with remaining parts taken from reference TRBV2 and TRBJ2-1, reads EPEVTQTPSHQVTQMGQEVILRCVPISNHLYFYWYRQILGQKVEFLVSFYNNEISEKSEIFDDQFSVERPDGSNFTLKIRSTKLEDSAMYFCASSERLAVYNEQFFGPGTRLTVL.

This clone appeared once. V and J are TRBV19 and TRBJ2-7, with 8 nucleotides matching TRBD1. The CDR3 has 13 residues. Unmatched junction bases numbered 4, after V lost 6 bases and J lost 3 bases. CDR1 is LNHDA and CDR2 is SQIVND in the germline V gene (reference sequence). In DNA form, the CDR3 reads TGTGCCAGTAGCTCCGGGACAGGCTACGAGCAGTACTTC. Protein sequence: CASSSGTGYEQYF.

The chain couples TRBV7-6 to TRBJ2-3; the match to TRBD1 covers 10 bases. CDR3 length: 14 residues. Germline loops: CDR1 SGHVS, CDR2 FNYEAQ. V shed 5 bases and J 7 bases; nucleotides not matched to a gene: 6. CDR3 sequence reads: CASSPRQGAHTQYF. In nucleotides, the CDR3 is TGTGCCAGCAGCCCCCGACAGGGGGCACATACGCAGTATTTT.

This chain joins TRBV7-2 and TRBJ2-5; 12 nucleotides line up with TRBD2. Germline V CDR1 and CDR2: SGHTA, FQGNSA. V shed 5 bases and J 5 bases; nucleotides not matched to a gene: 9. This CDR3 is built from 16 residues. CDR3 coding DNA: TGTGCCAGCAGCGGACCTAGCGGGGGGGCCTGGGAGACCCAGTACTTC. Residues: CASSGPSGGAWETQYF.

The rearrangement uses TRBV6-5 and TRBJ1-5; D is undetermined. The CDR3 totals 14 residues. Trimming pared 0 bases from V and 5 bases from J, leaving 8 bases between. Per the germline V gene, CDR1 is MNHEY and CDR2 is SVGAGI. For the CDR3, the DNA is TGTGCCAGCAGTTACTCCTCCGGGGATCAGCCCCAGCATTTT. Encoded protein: CASSYSSGDQPQHF.

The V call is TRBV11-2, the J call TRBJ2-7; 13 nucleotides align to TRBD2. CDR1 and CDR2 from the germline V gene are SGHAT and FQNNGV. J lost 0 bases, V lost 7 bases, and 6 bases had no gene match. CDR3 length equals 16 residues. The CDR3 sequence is CASKRTSGGVSYEQYF. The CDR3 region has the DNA TGTGCCAGCAAAAGGACTAGCGGGGGAGTCTCCTACGAGCAGTACTTC.